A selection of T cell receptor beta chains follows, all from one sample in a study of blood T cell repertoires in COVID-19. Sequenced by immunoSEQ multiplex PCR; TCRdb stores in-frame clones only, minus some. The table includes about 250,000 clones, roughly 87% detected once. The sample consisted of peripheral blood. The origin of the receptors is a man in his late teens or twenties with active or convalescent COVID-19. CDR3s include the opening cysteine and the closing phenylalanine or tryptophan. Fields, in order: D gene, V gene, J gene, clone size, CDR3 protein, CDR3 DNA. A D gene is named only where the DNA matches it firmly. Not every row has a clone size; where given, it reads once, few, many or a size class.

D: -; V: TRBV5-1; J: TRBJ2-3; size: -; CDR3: CASSLGLAESTDTQYF; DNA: TGCGCCAGCAGCTTGGGGTTAGCGGAAAGCACAGATACGCAGTATTTT
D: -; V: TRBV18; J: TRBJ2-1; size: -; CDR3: CASSKGWDEQFF; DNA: TGTGCCAGCTCAAAGGGGTGGGATGAGCAGTTCTTC
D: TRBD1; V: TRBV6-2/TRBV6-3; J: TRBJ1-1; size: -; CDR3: CASSYPFGTGKMNTEAFF; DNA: TGTGCCAGCAGTTACCCCTTTGGGACAGGTAAAATGAACACTGAAGCTTTCTTT
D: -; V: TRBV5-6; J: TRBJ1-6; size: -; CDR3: CASAQGTGSPLHF; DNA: TGTGCCAGCGCACAGGGAACGGGCTCACCCCTCCACTTT
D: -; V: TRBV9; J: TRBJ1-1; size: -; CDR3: CASSVLEGRVGQIINTEAFF; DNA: TGTGCCAGCAGCGTATTAGAGGGTCGGGTTGGACAGATTATTAACACTGAAGCTTTCTTT
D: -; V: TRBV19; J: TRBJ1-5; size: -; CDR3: CASSHRGLVKSDQPQHF; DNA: TGTGCCAGTAGTCATCGGGGGTTGGTGAAGAGCGATCAGCCCCAGCATTTT
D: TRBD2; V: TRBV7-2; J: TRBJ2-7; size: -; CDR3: CASSPSTSGAYEQYF; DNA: TGTGCCAGCAGCCCCTCGACTAGCGGGGCCTACGAGCAGTACTTC
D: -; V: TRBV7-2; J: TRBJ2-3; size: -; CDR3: CASSFASADTQYF; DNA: TGTGCCAGCAGCTTTGCAAGCGCTGATACGCAGTATTTT
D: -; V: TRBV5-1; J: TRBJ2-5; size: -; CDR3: CASSIARRETQYF; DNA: TGCGCCAGCAGCATAGCCCGGCGGGAGACCCAGTACTTC
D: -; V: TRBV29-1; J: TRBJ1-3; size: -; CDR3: CSVSYSGNTIYF; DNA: TGCAGCGTAAGCTACTCTGGAAACACCATATATTTT
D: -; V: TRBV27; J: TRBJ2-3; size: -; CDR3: CASRRDGEFRVGQYF; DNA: TGTGCCAGCAGACGAGACGGGGAGTTTCGGGTCGGGCAGTATTTT
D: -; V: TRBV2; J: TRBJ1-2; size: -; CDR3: CASRGDSYGYTF; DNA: TGTGCCAGCAGAGGGGACTCCTATGGCTACACCTTC
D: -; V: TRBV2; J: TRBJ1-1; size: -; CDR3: CASSEGGLPVEAFF; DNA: TGTGCCAGCAGTGAAGGAGGGCTTCCAGTTGAAGCTTTCTTT
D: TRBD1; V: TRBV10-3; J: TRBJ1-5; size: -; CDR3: CAITGQGQGNQPQHF; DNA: TGTGCCATCACCGGGCAGGGACAGGGGAATCAGCCCCAGCATTTT
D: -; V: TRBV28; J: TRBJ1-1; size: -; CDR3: CASSLTEMNTEAFF; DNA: TGTGCCAGCAGTTTGACAGAAATGAACACTGAAGCTTTCTTT
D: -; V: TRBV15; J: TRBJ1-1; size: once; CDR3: CATSRDQAGARYPPGTEAFF; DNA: TGTGCCACCAGCAGAGATCAAGCGGGGGCCAGGTACCCCCCGGGTACTGAAGCTTTCTTT
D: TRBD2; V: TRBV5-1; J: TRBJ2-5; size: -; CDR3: CASRELAGDQETQYF; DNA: TGCGCCAGCAGGGAGCTAGCGGGGGATCAAGAGACCCAGTACTTC
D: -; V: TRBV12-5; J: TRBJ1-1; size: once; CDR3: CASGSGELWGTEAFF; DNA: TGTGCTAGTGGTTCGGGGGAGTTATGGGGCACTGAAGCTTTCTTT
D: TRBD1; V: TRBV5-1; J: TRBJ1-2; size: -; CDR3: CASSLVQGDGSGYTF; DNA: TGCGCCAGCAGCTTGGTCCAGGGGGATGGATCGGGCTACACCTTC
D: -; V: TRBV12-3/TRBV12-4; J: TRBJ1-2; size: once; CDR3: CASSPGFGYGYTF; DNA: TGTGCCAGCAGTCCAGGGTTTGGCTATGGCTACACCTTC
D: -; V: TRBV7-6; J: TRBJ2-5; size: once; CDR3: CASSDREETQYF; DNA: TGTGCCAGCAGCGACAGAGAAGAGACCCAGTACTTC
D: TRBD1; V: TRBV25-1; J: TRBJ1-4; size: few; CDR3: CASSDSGQGARRSEKLFF; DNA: TGTGCCAGCAGTGATTCCGGACAGGGGGCGCGGAGATCTGAAAAACTGTTTTTT
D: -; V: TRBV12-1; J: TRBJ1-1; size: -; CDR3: CASSFRQGNTEAFF; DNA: TGTGCCAGCAGCTTCAGACAGGGGAACACTGAAGCTTTCTTT